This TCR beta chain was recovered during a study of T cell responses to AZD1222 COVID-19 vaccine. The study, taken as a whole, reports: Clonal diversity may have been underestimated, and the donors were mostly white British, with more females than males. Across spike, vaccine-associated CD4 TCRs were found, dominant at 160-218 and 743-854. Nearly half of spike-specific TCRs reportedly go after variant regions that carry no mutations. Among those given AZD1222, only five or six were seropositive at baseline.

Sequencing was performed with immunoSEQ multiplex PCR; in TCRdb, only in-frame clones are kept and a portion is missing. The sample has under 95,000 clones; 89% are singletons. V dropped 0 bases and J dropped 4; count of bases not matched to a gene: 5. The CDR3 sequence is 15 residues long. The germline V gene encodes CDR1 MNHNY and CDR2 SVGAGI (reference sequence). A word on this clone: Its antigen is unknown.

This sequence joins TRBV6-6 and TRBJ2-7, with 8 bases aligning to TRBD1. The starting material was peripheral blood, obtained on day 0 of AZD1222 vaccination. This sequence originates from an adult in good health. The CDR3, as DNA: TGTGCCAGCAGTTACTCCAGGGGGCAAGGGTACGAGCAGTACTTC. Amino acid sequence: CASSYSRGQGYEQYF.